The clone carrying this T cell receptor (beta chain) was observed a few times. Using RNA transcripts as the source, TCR beta CDR3 regions were amplified. During a first-round RT-PCR of the TCR CDR3, the HTBI primer set was used. TCRdb re-called the multiplex PCR reads with MiXCR, one entry per CDR3 protein. This sample has hundreds of thousands of distinct CDR3 sequences; 35% to 40% occur once, and the top ten carry 8.9%. This entry comes from a study of T cells in Graves' hyperthyroidism and ophthalmopathy. V gave up 4 bases and J gave up 6 bases, with 23 bases separating them. The CDR3 runs 16 residues. Germline V gives CDR1 SGHRS, CDR2 YFSETQ. Orbital computed tomography and thyroid ultrasound, together with serum TRAb and thyroxine and clinical symptoms, were used for diagnoses.

The chain has TRBV5-1 and TRBJ2-7; D is possibly TRBD1 (6 bases). The sequencing sample was made of blood. The clonotype comes from a man younger than 35 with Graves' hyperthyroidism. In DNA form, the CDR3 reads TGCGCCAGCAGCCCCCTGGACAGTCAGGTCGTGCGCGAGCAGTACTTC. It translates to CASSPLDSQVVREQYF.